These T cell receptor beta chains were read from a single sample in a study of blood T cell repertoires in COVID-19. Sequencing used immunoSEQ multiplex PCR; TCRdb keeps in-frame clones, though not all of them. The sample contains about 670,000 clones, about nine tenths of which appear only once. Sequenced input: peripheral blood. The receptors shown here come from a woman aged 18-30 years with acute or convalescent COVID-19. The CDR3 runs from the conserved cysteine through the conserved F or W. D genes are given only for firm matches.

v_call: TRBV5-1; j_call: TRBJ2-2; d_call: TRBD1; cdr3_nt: TGCGCCAGCAGCTTTCGACAGGGGACGTTAGCCGGGGAGCTGTTTTTT; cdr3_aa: CASSFRQGTLAGELFF
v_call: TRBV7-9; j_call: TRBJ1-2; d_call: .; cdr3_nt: TGTGCCAGCAGCCACCACTACAGGGAGGGAGGCTACACCTTC; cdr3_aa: CASSHHYREGGYTF
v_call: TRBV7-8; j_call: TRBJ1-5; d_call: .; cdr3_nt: TGTGCCAGCAGCCGGGATTTCTGGGAGAGCAATCAGCCCCAGCATTTT; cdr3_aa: CASSRDFWESNQPQHF
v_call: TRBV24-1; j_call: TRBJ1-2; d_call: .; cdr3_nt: TGTGCCACCAGTCCCGACAGAAATAACTATGGCTACACCTTC; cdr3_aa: CATSPDRNNYGYTF
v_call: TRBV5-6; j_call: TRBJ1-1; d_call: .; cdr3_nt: TGTGCCAGCAGCTTCTTCGGAGAGAACACTGAAGCTTTCTTT; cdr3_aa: CASSFFGENTEAFF
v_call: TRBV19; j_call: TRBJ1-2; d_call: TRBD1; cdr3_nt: TGTGCCAGTAGTCCCCAGGACAGGGGGTTACCTAACTACACCTTC; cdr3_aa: CASSPQDRGLPNYTF
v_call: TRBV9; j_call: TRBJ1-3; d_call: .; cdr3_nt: TGTGCCAGCACCAGAAACTCTGGAAACACCATATATTTT; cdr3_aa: CASTRNSGNTIYF
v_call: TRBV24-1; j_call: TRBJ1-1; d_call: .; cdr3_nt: TGTGCCACCCGGGGGGAGCTCACTGAAGCTTTCTTT; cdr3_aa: CATRGELTEAFF
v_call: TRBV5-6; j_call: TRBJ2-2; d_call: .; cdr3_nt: TGTGCCAGCAGCCTTCCTGGTGGGAGCACCGGGGAGCTGTTTTTT; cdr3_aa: CASSLPGGSTGELFF
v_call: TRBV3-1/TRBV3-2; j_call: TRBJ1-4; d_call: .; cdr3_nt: TGTGCCAGCAGCCGAGGGACACAAGCAACTAATGAAAAACTGTTTTTT; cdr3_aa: CASSRGTQATNEKLFF
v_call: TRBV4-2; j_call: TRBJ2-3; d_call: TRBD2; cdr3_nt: TGTGCCAGCAGCTCTCAGAAGCGGGGGGGACGCACCAATACGCAGTATTTT; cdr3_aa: CASSSQKRGGRTNTQYF
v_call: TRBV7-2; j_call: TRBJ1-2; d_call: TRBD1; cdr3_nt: TGTGCCAGCAGCTTAGACAGGGGACCTAACTATGGCTACACCTTC; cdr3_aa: CASSLDRGPNYGYTF
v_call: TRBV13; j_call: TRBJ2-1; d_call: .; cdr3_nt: TGTGCCAGCAGCTTAGGAACTAAATATGAGCAGTTCTTC; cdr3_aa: CASSLGTKYEQFF
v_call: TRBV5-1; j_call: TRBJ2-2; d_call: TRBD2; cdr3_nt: TGCGCCAGCAGCTTGCTGGGCAGTCTAGCGGGGGAGAACACCGGGGAGCTGTTTTTT; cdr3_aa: CASSLLGSLAGENTGELFF
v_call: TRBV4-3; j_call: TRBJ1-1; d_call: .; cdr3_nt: TGCGCCAGCAGCCAAGATTGGAGATACACTGAAGCTTTCTTT; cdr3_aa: CASSQDWRYTEAFF
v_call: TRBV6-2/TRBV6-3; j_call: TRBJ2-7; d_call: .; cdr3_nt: TGTGCCAGCAGTTCCCTCGGGTCAGCCGACGAGCAGTACTTC; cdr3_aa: CASSSLGSADEQYF
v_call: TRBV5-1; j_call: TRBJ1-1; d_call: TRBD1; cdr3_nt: TGCGCCAGCAGCACCGGGGGTGGCAGGGGGCGCGCTGAAGCTTTCTTT; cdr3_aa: CASSTGGGRGRAEAFF